The 18 T cell receptor beta chains given below trace back to one sample, sequenced in a study of T-cell reconstitution after alpha-beta-depleted transplantation in children. Preparation of the TCRbeta library was carried out with unique molecular identifiers. MiXCR, run by TCRdb on the PCR reads, gives a single entry per CDR3 protein. The top ten clones hold roughly 20% of a sample with 110,000 or so distinct CDR3 sequences, roughly 6.1% of them seen once. The sample consisted of PBMCs, mostly from graft donor cells, taken 360 days after TCRalphabeta/CD19-depleted stem cell transplant. These receptors came from a male patient aged 2 to 9 who had a stem cell transplant for acute lymphoblastic leukemia, so the T cells may come from the graft donor.

This clonotype was observed many times. The chain joins TRBV20-1 to TRBJ2-3; D is unresolved. Trimming stripped 7 bases from V and 2 bases from J, with 13 bases between. This CDR3 spans 13 amino acids. Germline V gene lookup returns CDR1 DFQATT and CDR2 SNEGSKA (reference sequence). CDR3 in amino acids: CSVAEPNTDTQYF. The CDR3 DNA sequence: TGCAGTGTGGCAGAGCCTAACACAGATACGCAGTATTTT.

The chain carries TRBV12-3 or TRBV12-4 and TRBJ1-6; D is undetermined. This CDR3 contains 16 residues. The V end lost 3 bases, the J end lost 9 bases, and 18 bases lay between the germline ends. DNA of the CDR3: TGTGCCAGCAGTTTTTTCTTGTTTCGGGAGGGTTCACCCCTCCACTTT. Protein: CASSFFLFREGSPLHF.

The sample holds many counts of this clonotype. The chain employs TRBV6-2 or TRBV6-3 and TRBJ1-1, with a possible D match to TRBD1 (6 bases). The germline V and J ends were trimmed by 7 bases and 1 base, with 10 bases remaining between them. This CDR3 spans 13 amino acids. CDR1 is MNHEY and CDR2 is SVGEGT in the germline V gene. This CDR3 is CASKTGWNTEAFF. In DNA, the CDR3 is TGTGCCAGCAAGACAGGTTGGAACACTGAAGCTTTCTTT.

This clonotype has a handful of counts. This chain links TRBV7-2 with TRBJ1-5, with a weak D call TRBD1 (6 bases). This CDR3 is built from 16 residues. Germline CDR1 and CDR2: SGHTA and FQGNSA. Trimming pared 0 bases from V and 6 bases from J, leaving 15 bases between. The CDR3 is CASSLAPRGVSQPQHF. CDR3 bases: TGTGCCAGCAGCTTAGCCCCAAGGGGGGTGAGTCAGCCCCAGCATTTT.

This clonotype appeared a few times. The chain carries TRBV27 and TRBJ1-2; TRBD1 matches at 7 bases. This CDR3 is built from 14 residues. Germline-derived CDR1 and CDR2 are MNHEY and SMNVEV (reference sequence). The trim removed 6 bases at V and 8 bases at J, leaving 12 bases unmatched. The CDR3: CASRELEDRDGYTF. In nucleotides, the CDR3 is TGTGCCAGCAGGGAACTTGAAGACAGGGACGGCTACACCTTC.

The chain recombines TRBV20-1 with TRBJ1-5; 8 nucleotides agree with TRBD1. The germline V gene encodes CDR1 DFQATT and CDR2 SNEGSKA (reference sequence). The CDR3 runs 13 residues. J lost 7 bases, V lost 6 bases, and 8 bases had no gene match. CDR3 in amino acids: CSAQDRVKQPQHF. CDR3 bases: TGCAGTGCGCAGGACAGGGTAAAACAGCCCCAGCATTTT.

This clonotype has ten or more counts. The V gene is TRBV20-1, the J gene TRBJ2-2; D may be TRBD2 (5 bases). The germline V and J ends were trimmed by 5 bases and 7 bases, with 20 bases remaining between them. The CDR3 sequence is 15 residues long. Germline-derived CDR1 and CDR2 are DFQATT and SNEGSKA (reference sequence). The CDR3 bases are TGCAGTGCTCAGAGCTGGAGGAATACGTACGGGGAGCTGTTTTTT. It specifies CSAQSWRNTYGELFF.

This clonotype was seen many times. V and J are TRBV29-1 and TRBJ2-2; 8 bases align to TRBD1. Looked up from germline, CDR1 is SQVTM and CDR2 is ANQGSEA. This CDR3 has 14 residues. J was trimmed by 7 bases and V by 4 bases; bases with no gene match: 8. CDR3 sequence: CSVVGQGRSGELFF. CDR3 coding DNA: TGCAGCGTTGTCGGACAGGGTCGGAGCGGGGAGCTGTTTTTT.

This clonotype was picked up many times. The chain employs TRBV6-2 or TRBV6-3 and TRBJ2-3; TRBD2 matches at 9 bases. Germline V gene lookup returns CDR1 MNHEY and CDR2 SVGEGT. This CDR3 contains 16 residues. With V trimmed by 1 base and J by 1 base, 3 bases remained unmatched. CDR3 DNA sequence: TGTGCCAGCAGTTACTTAGCGGGAGTGGGCACAGATACGCAGTATTTT. It codes for CASSYLAGVGTDTQYF.

This clonotype was picked up a small number of times. The chain carries TRBV4-3 and TRBJ2-7, with 11 bases aligning to TRBD2. The CDR3 covers 15 residues. Germline CDR1 is LGHNA and CDR2 is YSLEER. Trimming took 4 bases from V and 3 from J; bases not matched to a gene: 5. CDR3 DNA: TGCGCCAGCAGCCTTGGACTAGCGGGCCGCTACGAGCAGTACTTC. This sequence encodes CASSLGLAGRYEQYF.

This clonotype was recorded many times. The rearrangement links TRBV7-9 to TRBJ2-3, with 13 bases that match TRBD2. This CDR3 contains 17 residues. J gave up 7 bases and V 4 bases, and 11 bases lay outside the gene matches. CDR1 and CDR2 from the germline V gene are SEHNR and FQNEAQ (reference sequence). The CDR3 DNA reads TGTGCCAGCAGCTCAGGAGCCGGGACTAGCGGGGACCATACGCAGTATTTT. Protein product: CASSSGAGTSGDHTQYF.

The V gene is TRBV7-9, the J gene TRBJ1-1; TRBD1 agrees at 10 bases. There are 12 residues in the CDR3. Germline CDR1 SEHNR, CDR2 FQNEAQ (reference sequence). V lost 6 bases to trimming and J lost 10 bases; unmatched junction nucleotides: 5. This CDR3 is CASSDRGRGAFF. CDR3 nucleotide sequence: TGTGCCAGCAGTGACAGGGGGCGTGGAGCTTTCTTT.

In this sample, this clonotype turned up a few times. The rearrangement links TRBV11-2 to TRBJ2-1; 12 nucleotides agree with TRBD2. This CDR3 is built from 16 residues. Germline loops: CDR1 SGHAT, CDR2 FQNNGV. The V gene end was trimmed by 3 bases and the J gene end by 9 bases; junction bases not matched to a gene: 9. The CDR3 spells CASSFRLAGAPAEQFF. DNA for the CDR3: TGTGCCAGCAGCTTCCGACTAGCGGGAGCCCCAGCTGAGCAGTTCTTC.

This clonotype was detected ten times or more. The rearrangement uses TRBV20-1 and TRBJ2-7; no clear D gene. In germline, CDR1 is DFQATT, CDR2 SNEGSKA (reference sequence). With 0 bases removed from V and 0 bases from J, the gap between germline ends came to 6 bases. The CDR3 has 13 amino acids. The DNA of the CDR3 is TGCAGTGCTAGAGATAGGAACTCCTACGAGCAGTACTTC. This gives the protein CSARDRNSYEQYF.

The sample holds many counts of this clonotype. V and J are TRBV20-1 and TRBJ2-7; D is ambiguous. The germline V gene has CDR1 DFQATT and CDR2 SNEGSKA (reference sequence). This CDR3 has 11 residues. The V end was cut by 6 bases, the J end by 2 bases, with 8 bases between. The CDR3 sequence is CSAPGPYEQYF. CDR3 sequence (DNA): TGCAGTGCCCCGGGCCCCTACGAGCAGTACTTC.

This clonotype was seen repeatedly, ten times or more. This chain connects TRBV9 to TRBJ1-5, with D maybe TRBD1 (5 bases). The ends were cut back, 2 bases at V and 7 bases at J, with 13 bases in the middle. Germline CDR1 SGDLS, CDR2 YYNGEE. The CDR3 covers 14 residues. The CDR3 DNA follows: TGTGCCAGCAGCGTGGGGGAGACTTTACAGCCCCAGCATTTT. Translation gives CASSVGETLQPQHF.

The sample holds many counts of this clonotype. The gene calls are TRBV12-3 or TRBV12-4 and TRBJ2-4; maybe TRBD1 (5 bases). This CDR3 contains 15 residues. With 1 base removed from V and 0 bases from J, the gap between germline ends came to 7 bases. In nucleotides, the CDR3 is TGTGCCAGCAGTTTAGAGGGGCAAGCCAAAAACATTCAGTACTTC. Its protein product is CASSLEGQAKNIQYF.

This clonotype showed up just a few times. In DNA, the CDR3 is TGTGCCAGCAGTTCTCGACCACGAGCGAACACCGGGGAGCTGTTTTTT. Translated: CASSSRPRANTGELFF. This chain links TRBV27 with TRBJ2-2, with unresolved D. The CDR3 loop spans 16 amino acids. Deletions cut 4 bases from V and 0 bases from J, with 12 bases between. CDR1 and CDR2 from the germline V gene are MNHEY and SMNVEV (reference sequence).